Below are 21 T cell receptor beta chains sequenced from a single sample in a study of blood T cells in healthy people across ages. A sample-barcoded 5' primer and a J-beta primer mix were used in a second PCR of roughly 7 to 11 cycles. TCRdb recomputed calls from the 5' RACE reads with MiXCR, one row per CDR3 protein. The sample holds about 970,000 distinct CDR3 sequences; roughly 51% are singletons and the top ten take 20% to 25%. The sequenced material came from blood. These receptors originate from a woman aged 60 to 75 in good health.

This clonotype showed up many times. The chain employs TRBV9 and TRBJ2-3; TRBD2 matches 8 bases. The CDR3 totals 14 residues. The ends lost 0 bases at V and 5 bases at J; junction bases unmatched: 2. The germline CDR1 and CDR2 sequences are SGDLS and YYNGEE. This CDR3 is CASSVAGGGDTQYF. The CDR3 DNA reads TGTGCCAGCAGCGTAGCGGGAGGGGGAGATACGCAGTATTTT.

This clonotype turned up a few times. The CDR3 nucleotides are TGTGCCAGCAGCCAAGAAGAGGTAGCGGACCACCCTAGGGAGCAGTTCTTC. Translated: CASSQEEVADHPREQFF. J is TRBJ2-1 and V is TRBV4-2; a possible D gene is TRBD2 (6 bases). V shed 0 bases and J shed 10 bases, with 22 bases lying between them. The CDR3 runs 17 residues. CDR1 is LGHNA and CDR2 is YNFKEQ in the germline V gene.

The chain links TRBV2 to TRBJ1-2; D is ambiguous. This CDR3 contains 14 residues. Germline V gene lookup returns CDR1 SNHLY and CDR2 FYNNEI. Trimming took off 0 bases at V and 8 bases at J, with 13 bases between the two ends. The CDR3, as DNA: TGTGCCAGCAGTGAAGCGCGGGCAGCTGTAGGCTACACCTTC. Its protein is CASSEARAAVGYTF.

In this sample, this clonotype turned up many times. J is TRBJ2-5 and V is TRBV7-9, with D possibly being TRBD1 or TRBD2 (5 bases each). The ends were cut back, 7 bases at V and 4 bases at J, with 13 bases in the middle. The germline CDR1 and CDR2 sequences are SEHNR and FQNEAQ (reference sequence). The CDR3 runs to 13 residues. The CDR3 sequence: CASKRARGETQYF. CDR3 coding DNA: TGTGCCAGCAAGAGGGCTAGGGGAGAGACCCAGTACTTC.

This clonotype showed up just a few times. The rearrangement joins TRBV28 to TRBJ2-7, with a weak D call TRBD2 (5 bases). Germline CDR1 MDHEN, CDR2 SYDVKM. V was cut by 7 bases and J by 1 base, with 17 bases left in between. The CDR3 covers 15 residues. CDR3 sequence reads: CASTYPGSGSYEQYF. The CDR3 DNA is TGTGCCAGCACTTACCCGGGTTCGGGGTCCTACGAGCAGTACTTC.

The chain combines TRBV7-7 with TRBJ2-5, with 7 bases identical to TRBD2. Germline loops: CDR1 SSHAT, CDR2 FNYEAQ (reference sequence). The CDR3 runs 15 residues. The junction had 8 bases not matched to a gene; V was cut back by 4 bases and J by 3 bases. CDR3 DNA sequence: TGTGCCAGCAGCTCCCTTGGGGGGGGAAAAGAGACCCAGTACTTC. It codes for CASSSLGGGKETQYF.

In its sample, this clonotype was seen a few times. This CDR3 reads CASSLAGAGQPQHF. For the CDR3, the DNA is TGTGCCAGCAGCTTGGCCGGAGCAGGTCAGCCCCAGCATTTT. The V gene is TRBV11-2, the J gene TRBJ1-5, with D unclear. CDR3 size: 14 residues. The V gene lost 3 bases and the J gene lost 6 bases, with 12 bases spanning the gap. The germline V gene has CDR1 SGHAT and CDR2 FQNNGV.

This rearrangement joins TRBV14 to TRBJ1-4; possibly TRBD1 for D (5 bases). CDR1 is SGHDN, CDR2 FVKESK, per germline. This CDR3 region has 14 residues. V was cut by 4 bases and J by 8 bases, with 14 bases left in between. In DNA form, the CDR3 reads TGTGCCAGCAGCCGACGGGACCCAAGCGAAAAACTGTTTTTT. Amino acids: CASSRRDPSEKLFF.

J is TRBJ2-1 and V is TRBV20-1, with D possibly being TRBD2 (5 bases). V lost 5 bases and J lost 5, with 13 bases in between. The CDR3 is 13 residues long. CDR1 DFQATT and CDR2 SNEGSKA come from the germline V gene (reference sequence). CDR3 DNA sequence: TGCAGTGCTTCAATGAGAGCGGACAATGAGCAGTTCTTC. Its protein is CSASMRADNEQFF.

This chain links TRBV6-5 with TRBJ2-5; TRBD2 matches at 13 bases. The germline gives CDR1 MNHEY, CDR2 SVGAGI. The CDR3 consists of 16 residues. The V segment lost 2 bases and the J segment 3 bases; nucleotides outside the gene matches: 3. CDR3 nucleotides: TGTGCCAGCAGTTACACAGGGACTAGCGGGAAAGAGACCCAGTACTTC. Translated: CASSYTGTSGKETQYF.

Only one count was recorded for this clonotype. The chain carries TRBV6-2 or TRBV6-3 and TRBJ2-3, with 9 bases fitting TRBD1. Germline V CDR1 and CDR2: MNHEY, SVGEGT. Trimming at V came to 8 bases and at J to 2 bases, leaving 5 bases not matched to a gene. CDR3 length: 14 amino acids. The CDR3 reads CASATGGLTDTQYF. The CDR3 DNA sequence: TGTGCCAGCGCTACAGGGGGCCTCACAGATACGCAGTATTTT.

In nucleotides, the CDR3 is TGTGCCAGCAGTTTTACAGGGGACTACAATGAGCAGTTCTTC. This codes for CASSFTGDYNEQFF. The chain has TRBV12-3 or TRBV12-4 and TRBJ2-1; 7 positions agree with TRBD1. With 3 bases clipped from V and 3 bases from J, the junction kept 2 bases outside the gene matches. The length of the CDR3 is 14 residues.

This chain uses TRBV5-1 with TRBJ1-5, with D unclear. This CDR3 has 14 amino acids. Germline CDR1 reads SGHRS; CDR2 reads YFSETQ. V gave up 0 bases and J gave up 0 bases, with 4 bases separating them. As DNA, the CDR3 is TGCGCCAGCAGCTTGGAGAATAGCAATCAGCCCCAGCATTTT. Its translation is CASSLENSNQPQHF.

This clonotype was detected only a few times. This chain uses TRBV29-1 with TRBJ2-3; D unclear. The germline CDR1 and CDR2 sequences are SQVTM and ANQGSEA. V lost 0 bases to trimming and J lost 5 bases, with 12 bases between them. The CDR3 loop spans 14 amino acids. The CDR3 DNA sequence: TGCAGCGTTGAAGAAGGCTCTTTTGGAGATACGCAGTATTTT. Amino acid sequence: CSVEEGSFGDTQYF.

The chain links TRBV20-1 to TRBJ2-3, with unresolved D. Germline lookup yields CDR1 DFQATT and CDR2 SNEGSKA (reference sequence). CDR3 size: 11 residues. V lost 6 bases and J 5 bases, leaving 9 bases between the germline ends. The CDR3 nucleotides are TGCAGTGCCCCCCTCCTAGATACGCAGTATTTT. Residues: CSAPLLDTQYF.

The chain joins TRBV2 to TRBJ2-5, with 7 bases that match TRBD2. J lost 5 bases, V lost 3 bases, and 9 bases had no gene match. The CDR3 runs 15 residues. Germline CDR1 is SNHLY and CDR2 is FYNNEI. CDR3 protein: CASSDAGDRVETQYF. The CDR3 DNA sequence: TGTGCCAGCAGTGATGCGGGAGATAGAGTTGAGACCCAGTACTTC.

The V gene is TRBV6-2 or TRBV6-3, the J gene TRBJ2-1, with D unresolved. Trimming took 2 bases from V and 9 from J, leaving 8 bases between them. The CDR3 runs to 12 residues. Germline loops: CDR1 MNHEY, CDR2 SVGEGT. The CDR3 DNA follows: TGTGCCAGCAGTTACGGAATCGGTGAGCAGTTCTTC. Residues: CASSYGIGEQFF.

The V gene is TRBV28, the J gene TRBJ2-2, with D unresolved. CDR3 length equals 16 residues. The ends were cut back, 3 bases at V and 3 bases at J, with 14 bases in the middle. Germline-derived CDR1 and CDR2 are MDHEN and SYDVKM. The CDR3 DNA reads TGTGCCAGCAGTTTTGGTCCACATCCGGACACCGGGGAGCTGTTTTTT. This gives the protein CASSFGPHPDTGELFF.

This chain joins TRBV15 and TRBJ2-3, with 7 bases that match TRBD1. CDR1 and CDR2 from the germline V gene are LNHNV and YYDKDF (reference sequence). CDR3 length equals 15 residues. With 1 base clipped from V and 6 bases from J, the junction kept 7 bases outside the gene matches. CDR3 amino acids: CATSRGGGLADTQYF. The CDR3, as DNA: TGTGCCACCAGCAGAGGAGGGGGCTTGGCCGATACGCAGTATTTT.

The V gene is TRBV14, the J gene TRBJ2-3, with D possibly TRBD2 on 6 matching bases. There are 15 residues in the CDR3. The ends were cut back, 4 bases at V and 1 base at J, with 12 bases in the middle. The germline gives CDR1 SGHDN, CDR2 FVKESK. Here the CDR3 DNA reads TGTGCCAGCAGCCCCCTATCGGGAGGCACAGATACGCAGTATTTT. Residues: CASSPLSGGTDTQYF.

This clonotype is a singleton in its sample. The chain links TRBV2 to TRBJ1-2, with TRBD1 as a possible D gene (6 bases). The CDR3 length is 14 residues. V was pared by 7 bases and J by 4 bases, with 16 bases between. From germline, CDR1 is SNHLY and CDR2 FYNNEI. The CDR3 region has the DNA TGTGCCAGCATAAGGGACACTTCATTCTATGGCTACACCTTC. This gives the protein CASIRDTSFYGYTF.